This T cell receptor beta chain was sequenced for a study of spatial heterogeneity in lung cancer. Study overall: Compared with alpha-chain sequences, beta-chain sequences were consistently detected in greater numbers. Raw reads contained each unique TCR and UMI combination more than ten times on average. Study findings and constraints: Relative to follow-up, resection was when ubiquitous expanded tumor TCRs appeared more in blood.

TCRdb independently ran MiXCR on the 5' RACE reads; one entry per CDR3 protein. The sample carries around 40,000 distinct CDR3 sequences, roughly 6% recorded once. Germline V CDR1 and CDR2: DFQATT, SNEGSKA (reference sequence). The junction had 1 base not matched to a gene; V was cut back by 3 bases and J by 4 bases. The CDR3 is made up of 13 amino acids. This clonotype was recorded at least ten times. Its antigen is undetermined. Time point: sample taken at primary tumor resection. Unsorted tumor, nontumor lung tissue or cryopreserved PBMC supplied the whole RNA. Untreated early-stage non-small cell lung cancer patients, roughly 72 in total, were the donors.

Here the sequenced sample was PBMCs, taken at surgery. This sequence originates from a male donor with early-stage non-small cell lung cancer. V is TRBV20-1 and J is TRBJ2-3; 10 bases are shared with TRBD1. CDR3 nucleotide sequence: TGCAGTGCTAGGGGACAGGGGCCAGATACGCAGTATTTT. Translating gives CSARGQGPDTQYF.